One sample yielded the 29 T cell receptor beta chains listed below, sequenced in a study of blood T cells in healthy people across ages. A sample-barcoded 5' primer and a J-beta primer mix were used in a second PCR of roughly 7 to 11 cycles. TCRdb itself ran the 5' RACE reads through MiXCR, one entry per CDR3 protein. Of around 670,000 distinct CDR3 sequences listed, about 30% are singletons. Source material: blood. The receptors shown here come from an elderly woman in good health.

The chain carries TRBV4-1 and TRBJ1-1; tentatively, D is TRBD1 (6 bases). V was clipped by 1 base and J by 4 bases, with 10 bases between them. This CDR3 comprises 14 residues. Germline V gives CDR1 MGHRA, CDR2 YSYEKL. For the CDR3, the DNA is TGCGCCAGCAGCCAAGCAAACAGGGTCACTGAAGCTTTCTTT. Its translation is CASSQANRVTEAFF.

This clonotype was seen a single time. The V gene is TRBV5-1, the J gene TRBJ2-4; D tentatively reads TRBD1 or TRBD2 (6 bases each). The J call is doubtful: the DNA matches TRBJ2-7 better. CDR1 and CDR2 from the germline V gene are SGHRS and YFSETQ. This CDR3 spans 17 amino acids. The CDR3 spells CASSLAGGQGTPYEQYF. The CDR3 DNA reads as TGCGCCAGCAGCTTGGCCGGAGGGCAGGGGACCCCCTACGAGCAGTACTTC.

This clonotype appeared many times. The V and J genes are TRBV18 and TRBJ2-3; TRBD2 agrees at 12 bases. The CDR3 is made up of 17 amino acids. The junction had 5 bases not matched to a gene; V was cut back by 1 base and J by 3 bases. From germline, CDR1 is KGHSH and CDR2 LQKENI. CDR3 protein: CASSPLRTSGDTDTQYF. CDR3 coding DNA: TGTGCCAGCTCACCACTGCGGACTAGCGGGGATACAGATACGCAGTATTTT.

CDR3 sequence: CSASGANSDEQYF. As DNA, the CDR3 is TGCAGTGCTAGCGGGGCTAACTCGGACGAGCAGTACTTC. The genes are TRBV20-1 and TRBJ2-7; either TRBD1 or TRBD2 may supply D (5 bases each). The germline V gene has CDR1 DFQATT and CDR2 SNEGSKA (reference sequence). The V and J ends lost 3 bases and 5 bases respectively, with 14 bases between them. This CDR3 region has 13 residues.

There are many counts of this clonotype. The chain combines TRBV20-1 with TRBJ1-4, with D unresolved. CDR1 and CDR2 (germline): DFQATT, SNEGSKA (reference sequence). The length of the CDR3 is 13 residues. Trimming stripped 3 bases from V and 4 bases from J, with 9 bases between. CDR3 protein: CSASSRRNEKLFF. The CDR3 DNA reads TGCAGTGCTAGTAGCAGGCGTAATGAAAAACTGTTTTTT.

This clonotype has just a few counts. The chain has TRBV10-2 and TRBJ1-4; perhaps TRBD1 as D (5 bases). Trimming shortened V by 5 bases and J by 6 bases, and 19 bases separated the two germline ends. CDR3 length: 16 amino acids. CDR1 WSHSY and CDR2 SAAADI come from the germline V gene. In DNA, the CDR3 is TGCGCCAGCAGTCCCCTCGGCGCAGGGAAATATGAAAAACTGTTTTTT. Residues: CASSPLGAGKYEKLFF.

To note about this clonotype: A single base separates this from a much larger clone, so it may be a read error. J is TRBJ2-7 and V is TRBV6-2 or TRBV6-3; D is unresolved. Trimming cost V 4 bases and J 6 bases, with 19 bases left between them. Germline values: CDR1 MNHEY, CDR2 SVGEGT. CDR3 size: 15 residues. DNA for the CDR3: TGTGCCAGCAGTTCCTCTCAGGACGGCCGTCTCGAGCAGTACTTC. It translates to CASSSSQDGRLEQYF.

To note about this clonotype: Being one base from a much bigger clone, this may be a read error. The rearrangement links TRBV28 to TRBJ1-2; no firm D call. Germline CDR1 and CDR2: MDHEN and SYDVKM. The CDR3 covers 13 residues. V was pared by 4 bases and J by 7 bases, with 13 bases between. The CDR3 DNA reads TGTGCCAGCAGTTCGAGTCCTCCGGGTGGCTACACCTTC. Translated: CASSSSPPGGYTF.

The table lists this clonotype with many counts. J is TRBJ1-1 and V is TRBV5-1; TRBD1 is a possible D gene (5 bases). The germline gives CDR1 SGHRS, CDR2 YFSETQ. This CDR3 spans 14 amino acids. V lost 0 bases and J lost 2, with 8 bases in between. CDR3 coding DNA: TGCGCCAGCAGCTTGGAGGGGATAAACACTGAAGCTTTCTTT. Its translation: CASSLEGINTEAFF. The whole variable domain, filled in from reference TRBV5-1 and TRBJ1-1, reads KAGVTQTPRYLIKTRGQQVTLSCSPISGHRSVSWYQQTPGQGLQFLFEYFSETQRNKGNFPGRFSGRQFSNSRSEMNVSTLELGDSALYLCASSLEGINTEAFFGQGTRLTVV.

V is TRBV5-1 and J is TRBJ2-2, with a possible D match to TRBD1 (5 bases). Germline V lookup: CDR1 SGHRS, CDR2 YFSETQ. The CDR3 loop spans 15 amino acids. Trimming shortened V by 4 bases and J by 0 bases, and 10 bases separated the two germline ends. Here the CDR3 reads CASSVDSPNTGELFF. In DNA, the CDR3 is TGCGCCAGCAGCGTCGACAGTCCGAACACCGGGGAGCTGTTTTTT.

This clonotype was picked up many times. The chain combines TRBV5-5 with TRBJ1-1; TRBD1 might be the D (6 bases). Germline lookup yields CDR1 SGHKS and CDR2 YYEKEE (reference sequence). This CDR3 is 15 amino acids long. Trimming took off 4 bases at V and 0 bases at J, with 13 bases between the two ends. The CDR3 here is CASSRVGGLNTEAFF. In DNA, the CDR3 is TGTGCCAGCAGCCGGGTGGGGGGCTTGAACACTGAAGCTTTCTTT.

This clonotype was picked up many times. This chain uses TRBV7-9 with TRBJ2-7; TRBD1 aligns across 8 bases. The germline V gene has CDR1 SEHNR and CDR2 FQNEAQ (reference sequence). V dropped 1 base and J dropped 6; count of bases not matched to a gene: 5. The CDR3 sequence is 14 residues long. The CDR3 region has the DNA TGTGCCAGCAGCTTAGGGACAGGGTCCCTCGAGCAGTACTTC. Protein product: CASSLGTGSLEQYF.

This clonotype was detected many times. The chain recombines TRBV28 with TRBJ1-5; tentative D call: TRBD1 (5 bases). The CDR3 contains 12 residues. Germline V gene sequence: CDR1 MDHEN, CDR2 SYDVKM. Trimming pared 11 bases from V and 5 bases from J, leaving 13 bases between. CDR3 DNA: TGTGCCTACGGATGGGGGGATCAGCCCCAGCATTTT. Amino acid sequence: CAYGWGDQPQHF. Filled out from reference TRBV28 and TRBJ1-5, the complete variable domain reads DVKVTQSSRYLVKRTGEKVFLECVQDMDHENMFWYRQDPGLGLRLIYFSYDVKMKEKGDIPEGYSVSREKKERFSLILESASTNQTSMYLCAYGWGDQPQHFGDGTRLSIL.

This sequence joins TRBV12-5 and TRBJ1-1; D is possibly TRBD1 (5 bases). V was shortened by 10 bases and J by 4 bases, with 13 bases between the two germline ends. CDR3 size: 12 residues. The germline CDR1 and CDR2 sequences are LGHNT and FRNRAP. The CDR3 is CATSGGVTEAFF. Written as DNA, the CDR3 is TGTGCTACCTCGGGGGGGGTCACTGAAGCTTTCTTT.

This clonotype was seen repeatedly, ten times or more. V and J are TRBV11-2 and TRBJ1-2; D is ambiguous. The V and J ends lost 4 bases and 8 bases respectively, with 14 bases between them. The CDR3 is made up of 13 amino acids. Per the germline V gene, CDR1 is SGHAT and CDR2 is FQNNGV. The CDR3 region has the DNA TGTGCCAGCAGCTCGAGGGAGCGTGGCGGCTACACCTTC. Residues: CASSSRERGGYTF.

This clonotype was seen repeatedly, ten times or more. The chain is built from TRBV11-1 and TRBJ2-1, with TRBD2 matching 11 bases. Germline CDR1 reads SGHAT; CDR2 reads FQDESV (reference sequence). The CDR3 sequence is 15 residues long. The junction had 4 bases not matched to a gene; V was cut back by 3 bases and J by 6 bases. This CDR3 reads CASSFPGLAANEQFF. In DNA form, the CDR3 reads TGTGCCAGCAGCTTTCCGGGACTAGCGGCCAATGAGCAGTTCTTC.

This clonotype was recorded at least ten times. The J gene is TRBJ1-1, the V gene TRBV12-3 or TRBV12-4, with D possibly being TRBD1 (6 bases). CDR3 length: 13 amino acids. Trimming took off 7 bases at V and 6 bases at J, with 15 bases between the two ends. The CDR3, as DNA: TGTGCCAGCACCGGGTTTGGACAGTCTGAAGCTTTCTTT. This codes for CASTGFGQSEAFF.

This clonotype showed up just once. Given the absence of the conserved phenylalanine or tryptophan at the CDR3 end, a read error is likely. The CDR3 is CASSLGRNTEAFC. CDR3 bases: TGTGCCAGCAGTTTAGGGCGGAACACTGAAGCTTTCTGT. V gene TRBV12-3 or TRBV12-4 combines with J gene TRBJ1-1; D remains unclear. Trimming took off 1 base at V and 1 base at J, with 4 bases between the two ends. CDR3 length equals 13 residues.

The V gene is TRBV28, the J gene TRBJ2-7, with D tentatively TRBD1 (6 bases). The germline gives CDR1 MDHEN, CDR2 SYDVKM. V was cut by 6 bases and J by 9 bases, with 21 bases left in between. This CDR3 spans 14 amino acids. The CDR3 is CASSQGQRSTGQYF. Written as DNA, the CDR3 is TGTGCCAGCAGCCAAGGACAGCGTTCTACCGGGCAGTACTTC.

There are many counts of this clonotype. This chain connects TRBV20-1 to TRBJ1-1, with 10 bases identical to TRBD1. Germline V lookup: CDR1 DFQATT, CDR2 SNEGSKA (reference sequence). J lost 3 bases, V lost 3 bases, and 10 bases had no gene match. CDR3 length equals 16 residues. This chain's CDR3 is CSARAPGQGRDTEAFF. The CDR3 DNA reads TGCAGTGCTAGGGCACCGGGACAGGGGCGGGACACTGAAGCTTTCTTT.

This clonotype was seen a few times. This may be a read error, as it is one base from a much larger clone. This rearrangement joins TRBV11-2 to TRBJ2-7; 7 nucleotides line up with TRBD2. Germline loops: CDR1 SGHAT, CDR2 FQNNGV. The CDR3 contains 15 residues. V dropped 8 bases and J dropped 2; count of bases not matched to a gene: 12. Here the CDR3 DNA reads TGTGCCAGCGGCGCGCGGGGGTTTTGGACCTACGAGCAGTACTTC. It is translated as CASGARGFWTYEQYF.

V and J are TRBV4-2 and TRBJ1-1, with 7 bases lining up with TRBD1. The germline V gene encodes CDR1 LGHNA and CDR2 YNFKEQ. The trim removed 2 bases at V and 5 bases at J, leaving 8 bases unmatched. The CDR3 extends over 15 amino acids. The CDR3 sequence is CASSQLEGAGTEAFF. Here the CDR3 DNA reads TGTGCCAGCAGCCAATTAGAGGGGGCGGGGACTGAAGCTTTCTTT.

A word on this clonotype: Just one base apart from a much larger clone, this may be a read error. This chain uses TRBV4-3 with TRBJ2-7; no reliable D call. Germline values: CDR1 LGHNA, CDR2 YSLEER. Trimming stripped 0 bases from V and 3 bases from J, with 6 bases between. The CDR3 length is 13 residues. The CDR3 loop is CASSQDGFYEQYF. CDR3 nucleotide sequence: TGCGCCAGCAGCCAAGACGGGTTCTACGAGCAGTACTTC.

The rearrangement joins TRBV14 to TRBJ2-1; D possibly matches TRBD1 or TRBD2 (6 bases each). Per the germline V gene, CDR1 is SGHDN and CDR2 is FVKESK. This CDR3 is built from 13 residues. Trimming pared 5 bases from V and 15 bases from J, leaving 20 bases between. CDR3 protein: CASSREVRGQLFF. CDR3 sequence (DNA): TGTGCCAGCAGCAGGGAAGTACGGGGGCAGTTGTTCTTC.

This clonotype was observed a few times. V usage is TRBV20-1 and J usage is TRBJ2-1; D gene uncertain. Germline lookup yields CDR1 DFQATT and CDR2 SNEGSKA (reference sequence). This CDR3 is built from 14 residues. Trimming left V 6 bases short and J 0 bases short, with 12 bases between. Here the CDR3 reads CSASPRSSYNEQFF. CDR3 coding DNA: TGCAGTGCCTCCCCTAGGAGCTCCTACAATGAGCAGTTCTTC.

This clonotype was recorded many times. The chain recombines TRBV20-1 with TRBJ1-1, with 9 nucleotides matching TRBD1. In germline, CDR1 is DFQATT, CDR2 SNEGSKA (reference sequence). The CDR3 is 13 residues long. Germline trimming cut 6 bases from V and 7 bases from J; bases unmatched to any gene: 9. CDR3 residues: CSARGQGAYEAFF. The CDR3 DNA sequence: TGCAGTGCAAGGGGACAGGGCGCTTATGAAGCTTTCTTT.

This clonotype was seen at least ten times. The chain carries TRBV30 and TRBJ2-7, with D tentatively TRBD1 or TRBD2 (5 bases each). V dropped 2 bases and J dropped 5 bases, with 19 bases sitting between them. The length of the CDR3 is 15 residues. CDR1 and CDR2 from the germline V gene are GTSNPN and SVGIG (reference sequence). DNA of the CDR3: TGTGCCTGGAGTAAGGTGTCGGTCCGGGGCAACGAGCAGTACTTC. This sequence encodes CAWSKVSVRGNEQYF.

On this clonotype: This may arise from a read error, as a much more abundant clone is one base away. This chain uses TRBV20-1 with TRBJ2-5; 7 nucleotides agree with TRBD2. Per germline, CDR1 DFQATT and CDR2 SNEGSKA (reference sequence). The CDR3 totals 15 residues. The CDR3 sequence is CSASSFGGKQETRYF. The CDR3, as DNA: TGCAGTGCTAGCTCCTTCGGGGGGAAGCAAGAGACCCGGTACTTC.

This clonotype has ten or more counts. The rearrangement links TRBV9 to TRBJ2-5; 10 nucleotides line up with TRBD2. The germline CDR1 and CDR2 sequences are SGDLS and YYNGEE. The CDR3 spans 17 residues. Trimming at V came to 0 bases and at J to 2 bases, leaving 7 bases not matched to a gene. CDR3 DNA sequence: TGTGCCAGCAGCGTAGATGTTAGCGGGGGGACTCAAGAGACCCAGTACTTC. This translates into CASSVDVSGGTQETQYF.